This entry lists 24 T cell receptor beta chains sequenced from one sample in a study of blood T cell repertoires in COVID-19. Assay: immunoSEQ multiplex PCR; the TCRdb copy retains only in-frame clones and omits some. The repertoire holds 280,000 or so clones, with around 90% as singletons. The source material was peripheral blood. The source of these receptors is a man younger than 35 with active or convalescent COVID-19.

The chain couples TRBV4-1 to TRBJ1-5; tentative D call: TRBD1 (6 bases). V lost 1 base and J lost 5, with 9 bases in between. CDR3 length equals 14 residues. Looked up from germline, CDR1 is MGHRA and CDR2 is YSYEKL. The CDR3 region has the DNA TGCGCCAGCAGCCAAGGCGGGGGGCATCAGCCCCAGCATTTT. As protein: CASSQGGGHQPQHF.

CDR3 nucleotide sequence: TGTGCCAGCAGCACGACAGGGTCCGGGGAGCTGTTTTTT. Encoded protein: CASSTTGSGELFF. The chain links TRBV9 to TRBJ2-2, with 7 bases aligning to TRBD1. Germline V gene sequence: CDR1 SGDLS, CDR2 YYNGEE. CDR3 size: 13 residues. The trim removed 4 bases at V and 6 bases at J, leaving 3 bases unmatched.

The chain couples TRBV5-1 to TRBJ1-2, with D possibly TRBD1 on 5 matching bases. Germline CDR1 and CDR2: SGHRS and YFSETQ. V was shortened by 4 bases and J by 8 bases, with 15 bases between the two germline ends. The CDR3 has 13 residues. DNA for the CDR3: TGCGCCAGCAGCCCCGGGACTGAGGAGGGCTACACCTTC. Its translation is CASSPGTEEGYTF. The variable domain in full, completed from reference TRBV5-1 and TRBJ1-2, reads KAGVTQTPRYLIKTRGQQVTLSCSPISGHRSVSWYQQTPGQGLQFLFEYFSETQRNKGNFPGRFSGRQFSNSRSEMNVSTLELGDSALYLCASSPGTEEGYTFGSGTRLTVV.

The rearrangement uses TRBV7-8 and TRBJ1-2; D is possibly TRBD1 (6 bases). The V gene lost 2 bases and the J gene lost 0 bases, with 22 bases spanning the gap. Germline lookup yields CDR1 SGHVS and CDR2 FQNEAQ. The CDR3 length is 19 residues. The CDR3 nucleotides are TGTGCCAGCAGCTTAAGAAGGTTGACAGGACCAATTCCTAACTATGGCTACACCTTC. Translating gives CASSLRRLTGPIPNYGYTF.

The rearrangement joins TRBV10-3 to TRBJ2-2; 8 nucleotides align to TRBD2. Germline trimming cut 3 bases from V and 5 bases from J; bases unmatched to any gene: 8. The CDR3 is 16 residues long. CDR1 and CDR2 (germline): ENHRY, SYGVKD. The CDR3 protein is CAISDPGGAGTGELFF. The CDR3, as DNA: TGTGCCATCAGTGACCCGGGGGGGGCTGGGACCGGGGAGCTGTTTTTT.

This rearrangement joins TRBV25-1 to TRBJ2-7, with D perhaps matching TRBD2 (6 bases). The length of the CDR3 is 16 residues. The V end lost 3 bases, the J end lost 2 bases, and 17 bases lay between the germline ends. Germline V gene lookup returns CDR1 MGHDK and CDR2 SYGVNS. CDR3 region: CASSDLADPGAYEQYF. The DNA for the CDR3 is TGTGCCAGCAGTGATTTAGCGGACCCGGGGGCCTACGAGCAGTACTTC.

The rearrangement links TRBV9 to TRBJ1-2, with D tentatively TRBD1 (6 bases). In germline, CDR1 is SGDLS, CDR2 YYNGEE. The CDR3 covers 14 residues. V was trimmed by 3 bases and J by 2 bases, leaving 11 bases between them. The CDR3 protein is CASSGDTRNYGYTF. Here the CDR3 DNA reads TGTGCCAGCAGCGGGGACACCAGAAACTATGGCTACACCTTC.

V and J are TRBV5-1 and TRBJ1-1, with a possible D match to TRBD1 (5 bases). Germline V gene lookup returns CDR1 SGHRS and CDR2 YFSETQ. V was pared by 0 bases and J by 4 bases, with 19 bases between. The CDR3 extends over 17 amino acids. CDR3 bases: TGCGCCAGCAGCTTGGGGCAGGGCGGATTCGTTAGCACTGAAGCTTTCTTT. The encoded protein is CASSLGQGGFVSTEAFF.

The genes are TRBV19 and TRBJ1-1; maybe TRBD1 (6 bases). This CDR3 comprises 15 residues. V was cut by 4 bases and J by 3 bases, with 15 bases left in between. The germline CDR1 and CDR2 sequences are LNHDA and SQIVND (reference sequence). CDR3 loop: CASSNREGLDTEAFF. The CDR3 DNA reads TGTGCCAGTAGTAACAGGGAGGGGCTTGACACTGAAGCTTTCTTT.

The chain uses TRBV4-3 and TRBJ1-5; no firm D call. Germline CDR1 reads LGHNA; CDR2 reads YSLEER. Trimming cost V 0 bases and J 11 bases, with 17 bases left between them. The CDR3 runs to 15 residues. The CDR3 loop is CASSQESGLSGSQHF. DNA for the CDR3: TGCGCCAGCAGCCAAGAATCGGGTTTGAGTGGGTCCCAGCATTTT.

This chain connects TRBV27 to TRBJ2-3, with D perhaps TRBD2 (6 bases). Germline values: CDR1 MNHEY, CDR2 SMNVEV (reference sequence). V lost 5 bases and J lost 0, with 9 bases in between. The CDR3 has 14 residues. The CDR3 protein is CASSHGLSTDTQYF. The CDR3, as DNA: TGTGCCAGCAGTCACGGACTAAGCACAGATACGCAGTATTTT.

This clone has at least ten counts. The genes are TRBV6-4 and TRBJ2-3; 12 bases match TRBD2. V shed 4 bases and J 3 bases; nucleotides not matched to a gene: 2. The CDR3 sequence is 15 residues long. Looked up from germline, CDR1 is MRHNA and CDR2 is SNTAGT. CDR3 in DNA: TGTGCCAGCAGTGCACTAGCGGGGGGTACAGATACGCAGTATTTT. This sequence encodes CASSALAGGTDTQYF.

The chain combines TRBV19 with TRBJ1-3; D gene uncertain. The germline V gene encodes CDR1 LNHDA and CDR2 SQIVND (reference sequence). The CDR3 sequence is 14 residues long. Deletions cut 6 bases from V and 9 bases from J, with 18 bases between. The CDR3 reads CASSPKTLVRTIYF. CDR3 nucleotide sequence: TGTGCCAGTAGCCCTAAAACCTTGGTTCGCACCATATATTTT.

This clone appeared a few times. This CDR3 reads CASSLERTDTQYF. CDR3 nucleotides: TGCGCCAGCAGCCTCGAGCGGACAGATACGCAGTATTTT. The J gene is TRBJ2-3, the V gene TRBV10-2; a possible D gene is TRBD2 (5 bases). CDR1 is WSHSY and CDR2 is SAAADI in the germline V gene. The CDR3 has 13 residues. Trimming removed 6 bases from V and 3 bases from J, with 10 bases in between.

The CDR3 protein is CASSPAGPLAGGPTGELFF. As DNA, the CDR3 is TGCGCCAGCAGCCCCGCGGGCCCTCTGGCGGGGGGGCCAACTGGGGAGCTGTTTTTT. V usage is TRBV5-1 and J usage is TRBJ2-2, with 9 bases fitting TRBD2. Trimming cost V 4 bases and J 8 bases; bases outside gene matches: 21. CDR1 is SGHRS, CDR2 YFSETQ, per germline. The CDR3 loop spans 19 amino acids.

The V and J genes are TRBV11-2 and TRBJ1-2; 7 bases fit TRBD1. Germline V gene lookup returns CDR1 SGHAT and CDR2 FQNNGV. The CDR3 is 14 amino acids. V dropped 4 bases and J dropped 1; count of bases not matched to a gene: 3. This CDR3 is CASSSTGVNYGYTF. The CDR3 bases are TGTGCCAGCAGCTCTACAGGGGTTAACTATGGCTACACCTTC.

The V gene is TRBV28, the J gene TRBJ1-2; D not certain. Trimming shortened V by 5 bases and J by 9 bases, and 25 bases separated the two germline ends. Germline CDR1 and CDR2: MDHEN and SYDVKM. The CDR3 covers 16 residues. CDR3 region: CASSENPLLFEFRYTF. The CDR3 DNA sequence: TGTGCCAGCAGTGAAAACCCGCTACTCTTTGAATTTCGCTACACCTTC.

The chain uses TRBV6-6 and TRBJ2-2; D perhaps matches TRBD1 (6 bases). CDR1 is MNHNY, CDR2 SVGAGI, per germline (reference sequence). The CDR3 length is 16 residues. V was pared by 2 bases and J by 1 base, with 11 bases between. The CDR3 bases are TGTGCCAGCAGTTACCAAACGGACAGGAACACCGGGGAGCTGTTTTTT. Encoded protein: CASSYQTDRNTGELFF.

This clone was counted a single time. V gene TRBV6-8 combines with J gene TRBJ1-5; a weak D match, TRBD1 (6 bases). Germline V gives CDR1 MNHGY, CDR2 SAAAGT. Trimming cost V 8 bases and J 3 bases, with 17 bases left between them. The CDR3 is 15 amino acids. The CDR3 sequence: CASLSRTEDNQPQHF. For the CDR3, the DNA is TGTGCCAGCTTATCTCGGACAGAGGACAATCAGCCCCAGCATTTT.

This chain uses TRBV6-5 with TRBJ1-4, with D hard to call. The V end was cut by 5 bases, the J end by 5 bases, with 15 bases between. The CDR3 runs 15 residues. From germline, CDR1 is MNHEY and CDR2 SVGAGI. The CDR3 nucleotides read TGTGCCAGCAGTCCTACGGAGGATCTGAATGAAAAACTGTTTTTT. Translated: CASSPTEDLNEKLFF.

This rearrangement joins TRBV5-4 to TRBJ1-4, with 8 positions matching TRBD1. The germline V gene encodes CDR1 SGHNT and CDR2 YYREEE (reference sequence). The junction had 4 bases not matched to a gene; V was cut back by 2 bases and J by 4 bases. This CDR3 region has 15 residues. The CDR3, as DNA: TGTGCCAGCAGCTTCAGGGGGCATGGTAATGAAAAACTGTTTTTT. The encoded protein is CASSFRGHGNEKLFF.

V usage is TRBV12-3 or TRBV12-4 and J usage is TRBJ1-2, with D unresolved. Trimming removed 5 bases at V and 4 bases at J, with 11 bases between. The CDR3 extends over 13 amino acids. The CDR3: CASSPRRSYGYTF. As DNA, the CDR3 is TGTGCCAGCAGTCCACGACGGAGCTATGGCTACACCTTC.

The V and J genes are TRBV12-3 or TRBV12-4 and TRBJ1-5, with D tentatively TRBD1 (5 bases). Between the trimmed V and J ends, which lost 8 bases and 5 bases, there was a span of 13 bases. The CDR3 totals 13 residues. CDR3 nucleotides: TGTGCCAGCGGAGACAGCTCCGATCAGCCCCAGCATTTT. It codes for CASGDSSDQPQHF.

This clone has a handful of counts. The chain joins TRBV27 to TRBJ1-2, with TRBD1 as a possible D gene (6 bases). With 2 bases removed from V and 2 bases from J, the gap between germline ends came to 9 bases. CDR3 length equals 14 residues. Germline V gene lookup returns CDR1 MNHEY and CDR2 SMNVEV (reference sequence). This CDR3 reads CASSLGTPNYGYTF. The CDR3 DNA reads as TGTGCCAGCAGTTTAGGGACACCGAACTATGGCTACACCTTC.